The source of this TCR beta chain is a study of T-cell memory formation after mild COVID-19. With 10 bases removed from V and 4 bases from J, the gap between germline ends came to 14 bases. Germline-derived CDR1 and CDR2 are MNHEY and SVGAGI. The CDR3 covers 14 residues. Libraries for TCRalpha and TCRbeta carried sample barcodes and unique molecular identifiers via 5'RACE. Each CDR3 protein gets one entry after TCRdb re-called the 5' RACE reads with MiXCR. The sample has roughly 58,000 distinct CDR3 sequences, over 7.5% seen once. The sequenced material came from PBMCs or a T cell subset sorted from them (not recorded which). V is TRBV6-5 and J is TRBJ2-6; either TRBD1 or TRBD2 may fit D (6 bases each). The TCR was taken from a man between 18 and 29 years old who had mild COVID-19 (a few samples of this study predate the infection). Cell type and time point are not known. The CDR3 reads CATQGGLGANVLTF. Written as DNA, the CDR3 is TGTGCCACCCAAGGGGGGCTCGGGGCCAACGTCCTGACTTTC.